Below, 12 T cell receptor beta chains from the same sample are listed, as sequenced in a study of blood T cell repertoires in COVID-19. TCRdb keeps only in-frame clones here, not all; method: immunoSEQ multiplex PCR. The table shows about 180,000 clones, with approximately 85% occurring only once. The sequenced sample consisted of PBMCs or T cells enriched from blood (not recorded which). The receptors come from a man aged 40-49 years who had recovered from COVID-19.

The CDR3 nucleotides read TGTGCCAGCAGCCGGGGAGAGTATGGTGAGCAGTTCTTC. It is translated as CASSRGEYGEQFF. The chain is built from TRBV4-2 and TRBJ2-1, with D possibly TRBD2 on 5 matching bases. The germline V gene has CDR1 LGHNA and CDR2 YNFKEQ. CDR3 length: 13 residues. The germline V and J ends were trimmed by 4 bases and 9 bases, with 13 bases remaining between them.

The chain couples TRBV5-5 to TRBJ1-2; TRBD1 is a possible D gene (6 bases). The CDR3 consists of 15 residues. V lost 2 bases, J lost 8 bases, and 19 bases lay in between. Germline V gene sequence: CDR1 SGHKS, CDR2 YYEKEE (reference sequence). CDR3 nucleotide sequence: TGTGCCAGCAGCTTTTATACACAGGGTTCTCGGGGCTACACCTTC. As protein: CASSFYTQGSRGYTF.

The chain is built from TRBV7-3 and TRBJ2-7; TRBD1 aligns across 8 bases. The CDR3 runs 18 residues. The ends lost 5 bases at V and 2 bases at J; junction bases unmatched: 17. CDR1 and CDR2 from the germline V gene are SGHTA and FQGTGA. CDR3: CASSQRQGALKFPYEQYF. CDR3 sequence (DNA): TGTGCCAGCAGCCAGCGGCAGGGGGCTTTAAAGTTCCCCTACGAGCAGTACTTC.

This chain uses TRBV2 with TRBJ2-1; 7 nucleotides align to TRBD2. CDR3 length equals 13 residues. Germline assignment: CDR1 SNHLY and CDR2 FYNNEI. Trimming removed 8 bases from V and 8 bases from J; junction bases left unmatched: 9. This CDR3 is CASCLAEIDEQFF. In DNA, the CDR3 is TGTGCCAGCTGTCTAGCGGAAATTGATGAGCAGTTCTTC. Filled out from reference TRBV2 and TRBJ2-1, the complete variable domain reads EPEVTQTPSHQVTQMGQEVILRCVPISNHLYFYWYRQILGQKVEFLVSFYNNEISEKSEIFDDQFSVERPDGSNFTLKIRSTKLEDSAMYFCASCLAEIDEQFFGPGTRLTVL.

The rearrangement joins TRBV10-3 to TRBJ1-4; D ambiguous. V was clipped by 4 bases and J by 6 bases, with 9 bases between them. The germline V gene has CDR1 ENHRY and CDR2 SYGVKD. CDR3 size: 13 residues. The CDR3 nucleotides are TGTGCCATCAGTGTTCTAGAGGATGAAAAACTGTTTTTT. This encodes CAISVLEDEKLFF.

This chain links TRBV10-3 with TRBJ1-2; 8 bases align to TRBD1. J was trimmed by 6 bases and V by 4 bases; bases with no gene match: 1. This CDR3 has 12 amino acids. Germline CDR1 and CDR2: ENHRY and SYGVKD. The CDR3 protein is CAISADRDGYTF. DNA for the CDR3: TGTGCCATCAGTGCGGACAGGGATGGCTACACCTTC.

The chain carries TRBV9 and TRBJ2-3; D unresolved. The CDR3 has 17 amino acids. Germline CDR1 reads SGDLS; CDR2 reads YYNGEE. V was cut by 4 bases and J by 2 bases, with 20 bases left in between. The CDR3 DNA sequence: TGTGCCAGCAGCTCCCGCATTGTAAGCGCAAACACAGATACGCAGTATTTT. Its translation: CASSSRIVSANTDTQYF.

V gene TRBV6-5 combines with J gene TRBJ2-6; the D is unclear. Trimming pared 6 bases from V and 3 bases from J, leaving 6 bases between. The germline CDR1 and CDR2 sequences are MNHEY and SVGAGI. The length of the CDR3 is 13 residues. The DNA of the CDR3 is TGTGCCAGCAGACGACTTGGGGCCAACGTCCTGACTTTC. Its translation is CASRRLGANVLTF.

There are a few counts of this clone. The CDR3 sequence: CASSYSIDSTYEQYF. For the CDR3, the DNA is TGTGCCAGCAGTTACTCGATAGACAGTACCTACGAGCAGTACTTC. The chain carries TRBV6-5 and TRBJ2-7, with D possibly being TRBD1 (5 bases). Per the germline V gene, CDR1 is MNHEY and CDR2 is SVGAGI. Trimming removed 0 bases at V and 2 bases at J, with 11 bases between. The length of the CDR3 is 15 residues.

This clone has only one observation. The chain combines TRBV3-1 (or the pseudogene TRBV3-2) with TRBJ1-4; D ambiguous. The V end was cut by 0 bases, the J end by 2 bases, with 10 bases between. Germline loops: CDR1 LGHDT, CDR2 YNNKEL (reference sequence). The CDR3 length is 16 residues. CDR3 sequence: CASSQDSPPTNEKLFF. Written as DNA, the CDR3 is TGTGCCAGCAGCCAAGATAGCCCCCCCACTAATGAAAAACTGTTTTTT.

CDR3 coding DNA: TGCAGTGCTAGTAGGGGGAGAGGCACCATATATTTT. Encoded protein: CSASRGRGTIYF. The rearrangement links TRBV20-1 to TRBJ1-3; tentatively, D is TRBD1 (6 bases). This CDR3 has 12 amino acids. The germline V gene encodes CDR1 DFQATT and CDR2 SNEGSKA (reference sequence). Trimming pared 3 bases from V and 9 bases from J, leaving 12 bases between.

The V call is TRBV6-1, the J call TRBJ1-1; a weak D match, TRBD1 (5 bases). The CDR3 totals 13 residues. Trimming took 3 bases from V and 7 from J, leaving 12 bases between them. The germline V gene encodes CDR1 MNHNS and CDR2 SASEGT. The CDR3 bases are TGTGCCAGCAGTGACGGGTTGGGGGGTGAAGCTTTCTTT. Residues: CASSDGLGGEAFF.